The 12 T cell receptor beta chains listed next were all sequenced from one sample in a study of radiation and T cells in renal cell carcinoma. Libraries were prepared by immunoSEQ multiplex PCR; TCRdb keeps only in-frame clonotypes and omits some of them. The sample contains around 160,000 clones, 88% of which appear only once. Time point specified: baseline pretreatment blood. The treatment denotes: 15 Gy SBRT to primary tumor, nephrectomy 4 weeks later. The sample in question was blood, obtained from a patient whose treatment included radiotherapy and nephrectomy. These receptors were obtained from a woman in her 70s with renal cell carcinoma.

The chain joins TRBV5-1 to TRBJ1-2, with TRBD1 matching 7 bases. Germline-derived CDR1 and CDR2 are SGHRS and YFSETQ. The CDR3 has 14 amino acids. Trimming removed 0 bases from V and 4 bases from J; junction bases left unmatched: 3. The CDR3 is CASSLEGTVYGYTF. CDR3 DNA sequence: TGCGCCAGCAGCTTGGAAGGGACAGTCTATGGCTACACCTTC.

In this sample, this clone turned up a few times. The V gene is TRBV11-2, the J gene TRBJ1-1; perhaps TRBD1 as D (5 bases). CDR1 and CDR2 (germline): SGHAT, FQNNGV. V lost 3 bases to trimming and J lost 8 bases, with 16 bases between them. The CDR3 covers 14 residues. The CDR3 DNA follows: TGTGCCAGCAGCTTCTCCGGGGGGGTCCCGGAAGCTTTCTTT. This encodes CASSFSGGVPEAFF.

This sequence joins TRBV28 and TRBJ2-7, with D perhaps matching TRBD2 (5 bases). With 5 bases removed from V and 5 bases from J, the gap between germline ends came to 16 bases. Germline-derived CDR1 and CDR2 are MDHEN and SYDVKM. CDR3 size: 14 residues. In nucleotides, the CDR3 is TGTGCCAGCAGTCCTCCCGGGAAAAGGAACGAGCAGTACTTC. Translated, it gives CASSPPGKRNEQYF.

V usage is TRBV5-4 and J usage is TRBJ1-2; D is ambiguous. CDR3 length: 15 residues. Trimming took 4 bases from V and 4 from J, leaving 17 bases between them. CDR1 and CDR2 (germline): SGHNT, YYREEE (reference sequence). CDR3 residues: CASSTRSAEFYGYTF. In DNA form, the CDR3 reads TGTGCCAGCAGCACCCGGAGCGCCGAATTCTATGGCTACACCTTC.

The chain employs TRBV27 and TRBJ1-1; D perhaps matches TRBD1 (5 bases). The CDR3 has 13 residues. Trimming took 3 bases from V and 11 from J, leaving 16 bases between them. Germline V lookup: CDR1 MNHEY, CDR2 SMNVEV (reference sequence). Here the CDR3 reads CASSLRRGGVAFF. The CDR3 coding sequence is TGTGCCAGCAGTTTGAGGAGGGGTGGTGTGGCTTTCTTT.

CDR3 sequence: CASSSKNYGYTF. CDR3 nucleotides: TGTGCCAGCAGCTCCAAAAACTATGGCTACACCTTC. The chain employs TRBV7-9 and TRBJ1-2, with no clear D. The germline V gene encodes CDR1 SEHNR and CDR2 FQNEAQ (reference sequence). Trimming left V 4 bases short and J 2 bases short, with 5 bases between. The CDR3 length is 12 residues.

This clone was seen only once. The chain employs TRBV5-1 and TRBJ1-3; weak D call: TRBD1 (6 bases). The CDR3 loop spans 15 amino acids. Germline lookup yields CDR1 SGHRS and CDR2 YFSETQ. V lost 5 bases to trimming and J lost 4 bases, with 16 bases between them. CDR3 in DNA: TGCGCCAGCAGTAGGGGGGCCGGGGCCGGAAACACCATATATTTT. Encoded protein: CASSRGAGAGNTIYF.

The chain is built from TRBV9 and TRBJ2-3; 7 bases are shared with TRBD1. The V and J ends lost 3 bases and 8 bases, in that order; junction bases with no gene match: 12. CDR3 length equals 15 residues. Germline CDR1 SGDLS, CDR2 YYNGEE. CDR3 amino acids: CASSGMGQGVLTQYF. CDR3 bases: TGTGCCAGCAGCGGTATGGGGCAGGGGGTTCTTACGCAGTATTTT.

The chain links TRBV10-3 to TRBJ1-2, with D perhaps TRBD1 (5 bases). CDR3 length: 16 amino acids. Germline V gives CDR1 ENHRY, CDR2 SYGVKD. Between the trimmed V and J ends, which lost 4 bases and 0 bases, there was a span of 15 bases. CDR3 protein: CAISAASSGTNYGYTF. The CDR3 DNA reads TGTGCCATCAGTGCAGCATCCTCAGGGACTAACTATGGCTACACCTTC.

This chain joins TRBV7-9 and TRBJ2-3; 9 bases fit TRBD2. The J segment lost 5 bases and the V segment lost 5 bases, leaving 14 bases of the junction unmatched. CDR3 length equals 17 residues. The germline CDR1 and CDR2 sequences are SEHNR and FQNEAQ (reference sequence). Here the CDR3 reads CASSISSGGRIRDTQYF. CDR3 coding DNA: TGTGCCAGCAGCATCAGTAGCGGGGGCCGAATACGAGATACGCAGTATTTT.

The chain recombines TRBV15 with TRBJ1-6; D not certain. Germline V gene data show CDR1 as LNHNV and CDR2 as YYDKDF (reference sequence). V lost 3 bases to trimming and J lost 10 bases, with 16 bases between them. CDR3 length equals 15 residues. The CDR3 region is CATSRSVEDGSPLHF. The CDR3 nucleotides are TGTGCCACCAGCAGGAGCGTCGAGGACGGCTCACCCCTCCACTTT.

V is TRBV7-9 and J is TRBJ1-2; possibly TRBD1 for D (5 bases). Germline CDR1 and CDR2: SEHNR and FQNEAQ (reference sequence). Deletions cut 5 bases from V and 7 bases from J, with 20 bases between. The CDR3 runs 15 residues. CDR3 DNA: TGTGCCAGCAGCCCGTGGGACGGGACCCGTTCTGGCTACACCTTC. It specifies CASSPWDGTRSGYTF. The full variable domain, rest sourced from reference TRBV7-9 and TRBJ1-2, is DTGVSQNPRHKITKRGQNVTFRCDPISEHNRLYWYRQTLGQGPEFLTYFQNEAQLEKSRLLSDRFSAERPKGSFSTLEIQRTEQGDSAMYLCASSPWDGTRSGYTFGSGTRLTVV.